Listed here are 6 T cell receptor beta chains from one sample, sequenced in a study of OX40 agonist ivuxolimab in advanced cancers. Assay: immunoSEQ multiplex PCR; the TCRdb copy retains only in-frame clones and omits some. The table records roughly 79,000 clones, under 85% of them present only once. Sequences were derived from CD4+ or CD8+ T cells sorted from blood, sampled in a trial of the OX40 agonist ivuxolimab. The receptors come from an adult with an advanced solid tumor such as melanoma, head and neck, liver or kidney cancer.

The J gene is TRBJ1-5, the V gene TRBV7-2; D unclear. The CDR3 runs to 15 residues. The germline CDR1 and CDR2 sequences are SGHTA and FQGNSA. V gave up 1 base and J gave up 0 bases, with 7 bases separating them. Here the CDR3 DNA reads TGTGCCAGCAGCTTAGAACAGAATAGCAATCAGCCCCAGCATTTT. Translated: CASSLEQNSNQPQHF.

This chain uses TRBV10-1 with TRBJ2-7; 12 bases map to TRBD2. Germline lookup yields CDR1 WNHNN and CDR2 SYGVQD (reference sequence). Germline trimming cut 4 bases from V and 4 bases from J; bases unmatched to any gene: 11. This CDR3 region has 17 residues. DNA for the CDR3: TGCGCCAGCAGTGTCAAGACTAGCGGGGGAGCAAGGTACGAGCAGTACTTC. Residues: CASSVKTSGGARYEQYF.

The V and J genes are TRBV6-1 and TRBJ1-6; 8 nucleotides line up with TRBD1. With 7 bases clipped from V and 10 bases from J, the junction kept 6 bases outside the gene matches. The CDR3 contains 13 residues. Germline lookup yields CDR1 MNHNS and CDR2 SASEGT. The CDR3: CASKGQEPSPLHF. CDR3 bases: TGTGCCAGCAAGGGACAGGAGCCCTCACCCCTCCACTTT.

The rearrangement joins TRBV30 to TRBJ1-1; 9 bases fit TRBD1. V lost 2 bases and J lost 1; bases outside the gene matches: 5. Germline CDR1 GTSNPN, CDR2 SVGIG (reference sequence). The CDR3 contains 15 residues. The CDR3 bases are TGTGCCTGGAGTCCGCCGGACAGGGGGAACACTGAAGCTTTCTTT. Protein product: CAWSPPDRGNTEAFF.

The rearrangement links TRBV5-1 to TRBJ1-1; TRBD1 matches 8 bases. The CDR3 sequence is 18 residues long. Germline V lookup: CDR1 SGHRS, CDR2 YFSETQ. The junction had 15 bases not matched to a gene; V was cut back by 4 bases and J by 1 base. DNA of the CDR3: TGCGCCAGCAGCCTAATAGGGACAGGAGGCGGAACGAACACTGAAGCTTTCTTT. Translating it yields CASSLIGTGGGTNTEAFF.

A single count supports this clone. The V call is TRBV28, the J call TRBJ1-5; D is undetermined. The CDR3 loop spans 15 amino acids. Germline CDR1 is MDHEN and CDR2 is SYDVKM. V was pared by 1 base and J by 3 bases, with 10 bases between. CDR3 sequence (DNA): TGTGCCAGCAGTTTATTCCGGGCAGTCAATCAGCCCCAGCATTTT. This sequence encodes CASSLFRAVNQPQHF.